This is a list of T cell receptor beta chains from one sample in a study of human T cells and chemical hapten exposure. TCRdb ran MiXCR on the RACE reads and lists one entry per CDR3 protein. The table records fewer than 100,000 distinct CDR3 sequences, 7% to 9.5% of them present only once. Sequenced input: whole blood. These receptor sequences come from a female donor in good health. Some clones in this sample may be carry-over from other donors' samples. The CDR3 runs from the conserved cysteine through the conserved F or W. The D gene is left open where the match is weak. Some rows have no size entry. The others give once, few or many, or a class for an expanded clone.

len	j_gene	d_gene	abundance	v_gene	CDR3aa	CDR3nt
15	TRBJ1-6	TRBD1	.	TRBV27	CASSYSTGGNSPLHF	TGTGCCAGCAGCTATAGCACAGGGGGTAATTCACCCCTCCACTTT
13	TRBJ1-6	.	many	TRBV5-1	CASSLGPNSPLHF	TGCGCCAGCAGCTTGGGGCCCAATTCACCCCTCCACTTT
13	TRBJ1-1	.	many	TRBV6-6	CASSYGENTEAFF	TGTGCCAGCAGTTACGGGGAGAACACTGAAGCTTTCTTT
14	TRBJ1-5	TRBD1	many	TRBV5-6	CASSLTGTGRPQHF	TGTGCCAGCAGCTTGACCGGGACAGGGCGGCCCCAGCATTTT
12	TRBJ2-3	.	.	TRBV18	CASSLEPDTQYF	TGTGCCAGCTCTCTAGAGCCAGATACGCAGTATTTT
16	TRBJ2-1	TRBD2	many	TRBV7-6	CASSSQTSGGYNEQFF	TGTGCCAGCAGTTCGCAGACTAGCGGGGGCTACAATGAGCAGTTCTTC
13	TRBJ2-7	.	few	TRBV7-2	CASGGFVSYEQYF	TGTGCCAGCGGGGGCTTCGTCTCCTACGAGCAGTACTTC
16	TRBJ2-6	.	many	TRBV7-6	CASSQGYRFGANVLTF	TGTGCCAGCAGTCAGGGTTATAGGTTTGGGGCCAACGTCCTGACTTTC
15	TRBJ2-5	TRBD2	many	TRBV28	CASSTGLADLGAQYF	TGTGCCAGCAGTACCGGACTAGCGGATCTCGGGGCCCAGTACTTC
13	TRBJ1-2	TRBD1	.	TRBV2	CASSADRDYGYTF	TGTGCCAGCAGTGCTGACAGGGACTATGGCTACACCTTC
14	TRBJ2-7	.	.	TRBV5-1	CASSIRGDSYEQYF	TGCGCCAGCAGCATCAGGGGAGATTCCTACGAGCAGTACTTC
16	TRBJ2-6	.	many	TRBV7-3	CASSLRRVAGANVLTF	TGTGCCAGCAGCCTAAGGAGGGTTGCTGGGGCCAACGTCCTGACTTTC